This T cell receptor (beta chain) was identified during a study of blood T cells in healthy people across ages. A remark on this clonotype: Its antigen remains unknown.

Whole-study results and caveats: A greater number of naive CD4+ cells and higher diversity distinguished long-lived donors from aged donors. Strongly correlated with naive T cell percentage was TCR beta diversity.

Primers used in a second PCR of about 6 to 11 cycles were a sample-barcoded 5' primer and a J-beta primer mix. TCRdb reprocessed the 5' RACE reads via MiXCR and lists one record per CDR3 protein. Of 1.5 million to 2 million distinct CDR3 sequences in the sample, roughly 27% were seen once. The length of the CDR3 is 15 residues. V lost 9 bases, J lost 1 base, and 18 bases lay in between. Germline loops: CDR1 MNHEY, CDR2 SVGAGI. This chain links TRBV6-5 with TRBJ1-1, with D unresolved. Sequences were obtained from blood. The source of this sequence is a woman in her 30s in good health. The CDR3 DNA is TGTGCCAGTCAACGCGGAGGAAAAGGGAACACTGAAGCTTTCTTT. Its translation: CASQRGGKGNTEAFF.